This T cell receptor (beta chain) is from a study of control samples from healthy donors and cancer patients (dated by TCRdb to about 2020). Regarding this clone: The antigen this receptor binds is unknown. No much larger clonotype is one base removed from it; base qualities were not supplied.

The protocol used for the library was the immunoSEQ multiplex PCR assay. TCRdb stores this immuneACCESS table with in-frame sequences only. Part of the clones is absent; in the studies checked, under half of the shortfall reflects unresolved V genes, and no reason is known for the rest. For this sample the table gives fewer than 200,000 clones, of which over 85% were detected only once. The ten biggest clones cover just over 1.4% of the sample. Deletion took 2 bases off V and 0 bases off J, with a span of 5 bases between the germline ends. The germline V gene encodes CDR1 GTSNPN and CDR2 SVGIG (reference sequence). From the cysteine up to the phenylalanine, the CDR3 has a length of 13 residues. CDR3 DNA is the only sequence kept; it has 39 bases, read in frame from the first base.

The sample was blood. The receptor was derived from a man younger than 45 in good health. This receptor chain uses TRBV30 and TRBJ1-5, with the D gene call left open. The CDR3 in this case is CAWSPNSNQPQHF. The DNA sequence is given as TGTGCCTGGAGTCCAAATAGCAATCAGCCCCAGCATTTT. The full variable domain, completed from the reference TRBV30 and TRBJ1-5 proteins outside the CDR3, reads SQTIHQWPATLVQPVGSPLSLECTVEGTSNPNLYWYRQAAGRGLQLLFYSVGIGQISSEVPQNLSASRPQDRQFILSSKKLLLSDSGFYLCAWSPNSNQPQHFGDGTRLSIL.